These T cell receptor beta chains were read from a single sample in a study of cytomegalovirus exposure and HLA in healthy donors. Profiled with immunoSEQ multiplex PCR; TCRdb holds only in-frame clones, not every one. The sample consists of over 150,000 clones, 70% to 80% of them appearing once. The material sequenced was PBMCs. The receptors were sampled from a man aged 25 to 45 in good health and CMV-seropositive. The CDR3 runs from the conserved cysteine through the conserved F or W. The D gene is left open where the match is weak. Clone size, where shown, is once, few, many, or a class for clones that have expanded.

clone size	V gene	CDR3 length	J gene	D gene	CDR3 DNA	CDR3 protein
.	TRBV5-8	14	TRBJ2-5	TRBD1	TGTGCCAGCAGCCGGGGACAGGGCCGGGAGGCCCAGTACTTC	CASSRGQGREAQYF
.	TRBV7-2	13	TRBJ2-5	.	TGTGCCAGCAGCGGGAGACCTCAAGAGACCCAGTACTTC	CASSGRPQETQYF
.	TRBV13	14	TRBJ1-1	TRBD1	TGTGCCAGCAGCGACGGGACAGCGAACACTGAAGCTTTCTTT	CASSDGTANTEAFF
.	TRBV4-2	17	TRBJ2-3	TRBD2	TGTGCCAGCAGCCAAGGATCGGCGGGGGGGCGGACAGATACGCAGTATTTT	CASSQGSAGGRTDTQYF
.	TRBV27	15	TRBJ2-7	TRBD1	TGTGCCAGCAGTTTATCCGGACAGGGCGTCTACGAGCAGTACTTC	CASSLSGQGVYEQYF
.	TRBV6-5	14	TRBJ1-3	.	TGTGCCAGCAGGAACGGACAGTCTGGAAACACCATATATTTT	CASRNGQSGNTIYF
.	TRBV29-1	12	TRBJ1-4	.	TGCAGCGTAGCACAGGGAAACGAAAAACTGTTTTTT	CSVAQGNEKLFF
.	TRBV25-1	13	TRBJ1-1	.	TGTGCCAGCAGTGACAGGGTGCACACTGAAGCTTTCTTT	CASSDRVHTEAFF
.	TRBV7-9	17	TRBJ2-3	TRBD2	TGTGCCAGCAGCTCCTCGGGGGGGCTATCGGGCACAGATACGCAGTATTTT	CASSSSGGLSGTDTQYF
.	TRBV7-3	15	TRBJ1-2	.	TGTGCCAGCAGCCGCGGACACGGAACAAATAATGGCTACACCTTC	CASSRGHGTNNGYTF
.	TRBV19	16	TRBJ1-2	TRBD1	TGTGCCAGTACCACGACAGGGGAGGGGACTCAGGGTGGCTACACCTTC	CASTTTGEGTQGGYTF
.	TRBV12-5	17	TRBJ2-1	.	TGTGCTAGTGGTTTGGTACAAGGTAGCATCTCCTACAATGAGCAGTTCTTC	CASGLVQGSISYNEQFF
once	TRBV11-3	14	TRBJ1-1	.	TGTGCCAGCAGCTTCAGTGGGGCGAACACTGAAGCTTTCTTT	CASSFSGANTEAFF
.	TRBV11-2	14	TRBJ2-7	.	TGTGCCAGCAGCTTAGATCGAGGCCCCCACGAGCAGTACTTC	CASSLDRGPHEQYF
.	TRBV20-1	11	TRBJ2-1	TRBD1	TGCAGTGCTAAACCTGACAGGGGAGAGTTCTTC	CSAKPDRGEFF
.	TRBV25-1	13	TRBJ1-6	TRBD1	TGTGCCAGCAGTGGACAGGGGGGCTCACCCCTCCACTTT	CASSGQGGSPLHF
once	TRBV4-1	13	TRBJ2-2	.	TGCGCCAGCAGTCCTAGTAACACCGGGGAGCTGTTTTTT	CASSPSNTGELFF
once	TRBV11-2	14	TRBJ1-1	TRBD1	TGTGCCAGCAGCGCCAGGGGGCTCTACACTGAAGCTTTCTTT	CASSARGLYTEAFF
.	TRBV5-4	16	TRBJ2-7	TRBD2	TGTGCCAGCAGCTTGGGGCTAGCGGGCAGCTCCTACGAGCAGTACTTC	CASSLGLAGSSYEQYF
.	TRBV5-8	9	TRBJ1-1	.	TGTGCCAGCAGCTTCCCGGCTTTCTTT	CASSFPAFF
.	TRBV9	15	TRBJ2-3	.	TGTGCCAGCAGCGTAGAAGGTAGCCGGAGAGATACGCAGTATTTT	CASSVEGSRRDTQYF
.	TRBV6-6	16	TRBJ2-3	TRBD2	TGTGCCAGCAGTAGTGGCCGGGGGGGCTCGGGAGATACGCAGTATTTT	CASSSGRGGSGDTQYF
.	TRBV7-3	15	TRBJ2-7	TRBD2	TGTGCCAGCAGCTTAACAAGGGCTAGCGGGGGAGAGCAGTACTTC	CASSLTRASGGEQYF
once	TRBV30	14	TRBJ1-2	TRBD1	TGTGCCTGGAGTGAGACAGGGGGATCTAATGGCTACACCTTC	CAWSETGGSNGYTF
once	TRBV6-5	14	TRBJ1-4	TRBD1	TGTGCCAGCAGCCTCGACAGGGATGCCCGGAGACTGTTTTTT	CASSLDRDARRLFF
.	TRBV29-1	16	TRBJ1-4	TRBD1	TGCAGCGTTCCGGCAGGGGGCACAGCAACTAATGAAAAACTGTTTTTT	CSVPAGGTATNEKLFF
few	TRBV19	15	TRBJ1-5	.	TGTGCCAGTAGTATAGACAGGGGTCACGGTCAGCCCCAGCATTTT	CASSIDRGHGQPQHF
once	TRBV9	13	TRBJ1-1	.	TGTGCCAGCAGCAGAGACAGCCGCGCTGAAGCTTTCTTT	CASSRDSRAEAFF
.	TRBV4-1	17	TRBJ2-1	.	TGCGCCAGCAGCCCCCCCTCGGGGGATTGGGGCTACAATGAGCAGTTCTTC	CASSPPSGDWGYNEQFF
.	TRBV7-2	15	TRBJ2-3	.	TGTGCCAGCAGCAAGCCGGGGGGCCATGCAGATACGCAGTATTTT	CASSKPGGHADTQYF
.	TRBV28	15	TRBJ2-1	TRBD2	TGTGCCAGCACGCGGGGGGGACAGCCGCGGGGTGAGCAGTTCTTC	CASTRGGQPRGEQFF
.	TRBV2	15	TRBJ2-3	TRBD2	TGTGCCAGCAGCCCCAGCGGGGGGAGGACAGATACGCAGTATTTT	CASSPSGGRTDTQYF
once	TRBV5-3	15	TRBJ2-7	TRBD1	TGTGCCAGAAGCTTCTGGGACAGGGTCTCCTACGAGCAGTACTTC	CARSFWDRVSYEQYF
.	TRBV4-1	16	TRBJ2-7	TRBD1	TGCGCCAGCAGCCTGGAACCGGGACAGGGGGGCCACGAGCAGTACTTC	CASSLEPGQGGHEQYF
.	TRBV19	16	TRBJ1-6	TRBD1	TGTGCCAGTAGCGGACAGGGCAGCTCCTATAATTCACCCCTCCACTTT	CASSGQGSSYNSPLHF
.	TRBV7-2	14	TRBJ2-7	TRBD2	TGTGCCAGCAGCTCAACTAGCGGGCAATACGAGCAGTACTTC	CASSSTSGQYEQYF
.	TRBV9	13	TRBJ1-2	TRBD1	TGTGCCAGCAGCGCTCAGGGGGGATCGGGCTACACCTTC	CASSAQGGSGYTF
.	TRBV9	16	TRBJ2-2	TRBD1	TGTGCCAGCACTCCCACCGGACAGGGGGCCACCGGGGAGCTGTTTTTT	CASTPTGQGATGELFF
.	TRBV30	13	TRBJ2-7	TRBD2	TGTGCCTGGGCCGGGGGGGGCAGCTTCGAGCAGTACTTC	CAWAGGGSFEQYF
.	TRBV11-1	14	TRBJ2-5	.	TGTGCCAGCAGCTTCCCGCCAGGGAAAGAGACCCAGTACTTC	CASSFPPGKETQYF
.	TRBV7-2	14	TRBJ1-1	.	TGTGCCAGCAGCTTACTTAGGGGAGGAACTGAAGCTTTCTTT	CASSLLRGGTEAFF
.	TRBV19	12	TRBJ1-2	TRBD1	TGTGCCAGTACCCTCCCGACAGGGGGCTACACCTTC	CASTLPTGGYTF
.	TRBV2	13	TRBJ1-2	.	TGTGCCAGCAGTGATCCCGGTAACTATGGCTACACCTTC	CASSDPGNYGYTF
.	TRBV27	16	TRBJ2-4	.	TGTGCCAGCAGGACGATTGACGGGGGTGCCAAAAACATTCAGTACTTC	CASRTIDGGAKNIQYF
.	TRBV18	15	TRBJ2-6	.	TGTGCCAGCTCACCATCGGGTGCAGGGGCCAACGTCCTGACTTTC	CASSPSGAGANVLTF
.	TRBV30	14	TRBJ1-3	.	TGTGCCTGGAAGCCGGGGAACTCTGGAAACACCATATATTTT	CAWKPGNSGNTIYF
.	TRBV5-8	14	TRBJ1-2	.	TGTGCCAGCAGCTTGGGGAGCGGGCCACTGGGCTACACCTTC	CASSLGSGPLGYTF
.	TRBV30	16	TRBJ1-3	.	TGTGCCTGGAGTATGGGCCTCACCCGCTCTGGAAACACCATATATTTT	CAWSMGLTRSGNTIYF
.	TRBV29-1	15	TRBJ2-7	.	TGCAGCGTTGCGCTCGCAGGGAGGAGCTCCTACGAGCAGTACTTC	CSVALAGRSSYEQYF
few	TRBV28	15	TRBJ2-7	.	TGTGCCAGCAGTTTACTTTACGGCAAAGGGGACGAGCAGTACTTC	CASSLLYGKGDEQYF
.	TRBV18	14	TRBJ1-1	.	TGTGCCAGCTCACCACCTTCACAGGGTCTGCAGGCTTTCTTT	CASSPPSQGLQAFF